This TCR beta chain comes out of a study of Ad26.COV2.S vaccination and SARS-CoV-2 variants. Treatment given: around 19 received Ad26.COV2.S at low or high dose, single or two shots; about 5 received placebo; per-sample allocation not given. It was on day 63 after the first vaccine or placebo injection that samples were taken. The germline V and J ends were trimmed by 2 bases and 8 bases, with 12 bases remaining between them. Looked up from germline, CDR1 is GTSNPN and CDR2 is SVGIG (reference sequence). The length of the CDR3 is 13 residues. The protocol was immunoSEQ multiplex PCR, while the TCRdb copy is restricted to in-frame clones and leaves out a portion. The profile shows roughly 450,000 clones, 90% of them singletons.

The chain combines TRBV30 with TRBJ1-4; D is possibly TRBD1 (5 bases). The clonotype comes from a person between 18 and 65 years old who received the Ad26.COV2.S COVID-19 vaccine or a placebo. The sample in question was peripheral blood, obtained in a trial of Ad26.COV2.S vaccine versus placebo. CDR3 sequence reads: CAWSHQGEEKLFF. The CDR3 DNA is TGTGCCTGGAGTCATCAAGGGGAGGAAAAACTGTTTTTT.